The present T cell receptor (beta chain) was sequenced within a study of response to subunit inactivated influenza vaccine. Study results and limitations: Authors suggested seasonal influenza vaccinations each recruit few new T cells.

Turning to this clonotype: As yet, its antigen is unknown. A much larger clone is a single base away; this may be a read error.

TCRdb re-analysed the RT-PCR reads in MiXCR, keeping a single row per CDR3 protein. The table lists hundreds of thousands of distinct CDR3 sequences, 21% of them singletons, with roughly 10% in the top ten. Trimming stripped 2 bases from V and 8 bases from J, with 4 bases between. Germline V lookup: CDR1 SEHNR, CDR2 FQNEAQ (reference sequence). The CDR3 runs 11 residues. J is TRBJ2-1 and V is TRBV7-9; D is uncertain. The clonotype originates from a man aged 45 to 70 who received an inactivated influenza vaccine. This specimen consisted of PBMCs from blood, obtained 21 months after vaccination. The CDR3 reads CASSLNDEQFF. DNA for the CDR3: TGTGCCAGCAGCTTAAACGATGAGCAGTTCTTC.